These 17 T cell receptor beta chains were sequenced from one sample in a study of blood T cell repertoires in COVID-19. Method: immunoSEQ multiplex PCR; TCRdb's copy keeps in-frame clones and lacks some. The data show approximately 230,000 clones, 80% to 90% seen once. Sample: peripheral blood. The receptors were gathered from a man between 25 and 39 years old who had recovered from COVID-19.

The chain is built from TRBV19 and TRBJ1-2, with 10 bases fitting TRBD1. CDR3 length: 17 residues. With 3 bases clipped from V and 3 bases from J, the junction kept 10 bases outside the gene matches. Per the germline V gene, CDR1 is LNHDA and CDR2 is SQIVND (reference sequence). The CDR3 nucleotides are TGTGCCAGTAGTATGGGGATAGGGACAGGGGTCGACTATGGCTACACCTTC. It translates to CASSMGIGTGVDYGYTF.

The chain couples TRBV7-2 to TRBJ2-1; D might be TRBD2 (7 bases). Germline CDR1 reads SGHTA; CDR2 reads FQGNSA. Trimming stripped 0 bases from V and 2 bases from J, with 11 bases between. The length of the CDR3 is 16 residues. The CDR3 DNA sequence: TGTGCCAGCAGCTTAGCGGGGGGGCCGCCCTACAATGAGCAGTTCTTC. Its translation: CASSLAGGPPYNEQFF.

The CDR3 bases are TGTGCCAGTACAGGGGGAGACCAGCCCCAGCATTTT. Protein product: CASTGGDQPQHF. The chain recombines TRBV25-1 with TRBJ1-5; 8 bases line up with TRBD1. Germline loops: CDR1 MGHDK, CDR2 SYGVNS. V gave up 9 bases and J gave up 7 bases; unmatched junction bases: 5. CDR3 length: 12 residues.

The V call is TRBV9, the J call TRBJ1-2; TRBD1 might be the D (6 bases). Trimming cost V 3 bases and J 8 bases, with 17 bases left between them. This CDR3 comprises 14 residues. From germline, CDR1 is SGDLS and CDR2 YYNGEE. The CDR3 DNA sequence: TGTGCCAGCAGCGGAAGAACAGGGCATGAGGGCTACACCTTC. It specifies CASSGRTGHEGYTF.

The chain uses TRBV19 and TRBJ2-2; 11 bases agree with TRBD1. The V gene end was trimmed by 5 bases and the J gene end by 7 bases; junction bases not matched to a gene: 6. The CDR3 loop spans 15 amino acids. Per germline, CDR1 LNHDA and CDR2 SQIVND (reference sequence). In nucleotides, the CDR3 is TGTGCCAGTAGTGACCCGGGACAGGGGGTCGGGGAGCTGTTTTTT. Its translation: CASSDPGQGVGELFF.

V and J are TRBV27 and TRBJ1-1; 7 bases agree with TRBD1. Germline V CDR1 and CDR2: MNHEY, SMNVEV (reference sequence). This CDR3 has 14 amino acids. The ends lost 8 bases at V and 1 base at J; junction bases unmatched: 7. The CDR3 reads CASRDGQENTEAFF. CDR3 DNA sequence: TGTGCCAGCCGGGATGGACAGGAGAACACTGAAGCTTTCTTT.

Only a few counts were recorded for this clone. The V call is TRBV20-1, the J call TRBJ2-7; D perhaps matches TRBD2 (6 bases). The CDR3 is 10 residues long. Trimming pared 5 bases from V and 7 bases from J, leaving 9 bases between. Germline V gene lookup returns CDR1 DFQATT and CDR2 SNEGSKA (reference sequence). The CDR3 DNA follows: TGCAGTGCTCAAGGGAGGGAGCAGTACTTC. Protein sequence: CSAQGREQYF.

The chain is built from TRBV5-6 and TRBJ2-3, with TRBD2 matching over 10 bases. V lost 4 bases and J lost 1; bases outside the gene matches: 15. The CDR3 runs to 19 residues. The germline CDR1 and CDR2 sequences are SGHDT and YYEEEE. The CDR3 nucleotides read TGTGCCAGCAGCGGGGGCAGCGGGGGGGCCCCCCTTCGCACAGATACGCAGTATTTT. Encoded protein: CASSGGSGGAPLRTDTQYF.

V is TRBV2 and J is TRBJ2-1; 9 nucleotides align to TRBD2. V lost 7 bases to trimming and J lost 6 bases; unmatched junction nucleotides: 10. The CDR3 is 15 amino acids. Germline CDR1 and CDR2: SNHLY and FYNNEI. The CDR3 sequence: CASNIQRGAPNEQFF. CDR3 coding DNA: TGTGCCAGCAATATCCAGCGGGGGGCCCCCAATGAGCAGTTCTTC.

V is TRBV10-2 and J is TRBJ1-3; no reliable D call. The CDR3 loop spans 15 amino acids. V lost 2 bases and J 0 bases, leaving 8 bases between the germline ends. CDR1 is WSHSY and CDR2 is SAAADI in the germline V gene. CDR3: CASSELRFSGNTIYF. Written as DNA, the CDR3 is TGCGCCAGCAGTGAGCTCCGGTTCTCTGGAAACACCATATATTTT.

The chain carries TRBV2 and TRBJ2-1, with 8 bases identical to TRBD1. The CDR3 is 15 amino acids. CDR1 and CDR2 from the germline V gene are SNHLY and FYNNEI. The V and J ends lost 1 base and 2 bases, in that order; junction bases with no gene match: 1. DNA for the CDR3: TGTGCCAGCAGTGAAGTACAGGGGGCCTACAATGAGCAGTTCTTC. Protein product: CASSEVQGAYNEQFF.

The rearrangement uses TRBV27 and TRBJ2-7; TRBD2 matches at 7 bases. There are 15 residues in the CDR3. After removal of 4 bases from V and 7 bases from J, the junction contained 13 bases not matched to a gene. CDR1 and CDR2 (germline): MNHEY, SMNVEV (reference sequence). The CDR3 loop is CASSSYRDHGGEQYF. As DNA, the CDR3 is TGTGCCAGCAGTTCCTACCGGGACCACGGGGGGGAGCAGTACTTC.

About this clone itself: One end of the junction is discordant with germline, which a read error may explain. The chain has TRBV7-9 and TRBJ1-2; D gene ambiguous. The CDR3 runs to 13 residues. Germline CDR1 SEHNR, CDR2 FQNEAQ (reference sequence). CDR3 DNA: TGTGCCAGCAGCTCCTTGATTTCTCCCTACGCCCACTTC. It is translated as CASSSLISPYAHF.

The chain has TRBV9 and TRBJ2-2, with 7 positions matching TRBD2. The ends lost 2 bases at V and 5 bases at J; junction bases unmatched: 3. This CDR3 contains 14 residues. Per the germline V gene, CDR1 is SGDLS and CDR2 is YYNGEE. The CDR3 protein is CASSVIGGTGELFF. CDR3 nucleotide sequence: TGTGCCAGCAGCGTGATCGGGGGGACCGGGGAGCTGTTTTTT.

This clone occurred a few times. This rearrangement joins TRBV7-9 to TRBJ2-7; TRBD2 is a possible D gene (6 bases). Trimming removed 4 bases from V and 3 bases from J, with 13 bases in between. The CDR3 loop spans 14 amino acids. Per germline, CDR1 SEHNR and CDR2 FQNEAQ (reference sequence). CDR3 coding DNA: TGTGCCAGCAGCTCATCCGGGACTTACTACGAGCAGTACTTC. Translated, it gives CASSSSGTYYEQYF.

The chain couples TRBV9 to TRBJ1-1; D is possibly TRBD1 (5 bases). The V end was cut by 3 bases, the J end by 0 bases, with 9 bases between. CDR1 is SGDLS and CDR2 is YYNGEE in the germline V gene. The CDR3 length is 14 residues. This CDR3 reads CASSGQPMNTEAFF. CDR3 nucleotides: TGTGCCAGCAGCGGACAGCCGATGAACACTGAAGCTTTCTTT.

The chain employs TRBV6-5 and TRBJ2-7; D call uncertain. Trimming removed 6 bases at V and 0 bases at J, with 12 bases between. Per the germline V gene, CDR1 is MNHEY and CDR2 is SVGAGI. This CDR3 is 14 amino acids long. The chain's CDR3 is CASSLAANSYEQYF. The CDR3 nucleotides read TGTGCCAGCAGCCTGGCGGCGAACTCCTACGAGCAGTACTTC.